A single sample is the source of the 15 T cell receptor beta chains below, sequenced in a study of shared clonotypes between healthy human individuals. The repertoire was sequenced with immunoSEQ multiplex PCR; TCRdb's copy has only in-frame clones and lacks some. The sample yields 2 million to 2.5 million clones, roughly 94% seen once. The sample taken for sequencing was naive CD4+ T cells sorted from blood. As for subset: CD45RA+ positively selected. These receptors were obtained from a man between 18 and 35 years old in good health.

The V call is TRBV7-9, the J call TRBJ1-1; 9 bases align to TRBD1. The CDR3 totals 17 residues. Germline values: CDR1 SEHNR, CDR2 FQNEAQ (reference sequence). V shed 9 bases and J 4 bases; nucleotides not matched to a gene: 18. CDR3 amino acids: CASSRGQGISRGTEAFF. The CDR3 DNA is TGTGCCAGTAGTAGAGGACAGGGGATAAGTCGGGGCACTGAAGCTTTCTTT. The full variable domain, rest sourced from reference TRBV7-9 and TRBJ1-1, is DTGVSQNPRHKITKRGQNVTFRCDPISEHNRLYWYRQTLGQGPEFLTYFQNEAQLEKSRLLSDRFSAERPKGSFSTLEIQRTEQGDSAMYLCASSRGQGISRGTEAFFGQGTRLTVV.

The chain joins TRBV11-2 to TRBJ2-4, with D tentatively TRBD2 (6 bases). This CDR3 contains 16 residues. Trimming removed 5 bases from V and 5 bases from J, with 19 bases in between. From germline, CDR1 is SGHAT and CDR2 FQNNGV. CDR3 region: CASSPGVGSFENIQYF. As DNA, the CDR3 is TGTGCCAGCAGCCCGGGGGTCGGATCTTTCGAAAACATTCAGTACTTC. The full variable domain, with the rest looked up from reference TRBV11-2 and TRBJ2-4, is EAGVAQSPRYKIIEKRQSVAFWCNPISGHATLYWYQQILGQGPKLLIQFQNNGVVDDSQLPKDRFSAERLKGVDSTLKIQPAKLEDSAVYLCASSPGVGSFENIQYFGAGTRLSVL.

This clone was recorded a few times. V gene TRBV9 combines with J gene TRBJ2-1; 7 bases are a match to TRBD2. CDR1 and CDR2 from the germline V gene are SGDLS and YYNGEE. The CDR3 spans 16 residues. V dropped 3 bases and J dropped 1; count of bases not matched to a gene: 7. CDR3 residues: CASSGLRDYSYNEQFF. The CDR3 coding sequence is TGTGCCAGCAGCGGACTTCGGGACTATTCCTACAATGAGCAGTTCTTC.

On this clone itself: Other DNA sequences in this sample translate to the same CDR3. The chain combines TRBV6-5 with TRBJ1-2; 8 positions agree with TRBD1. CDR1 MNHEY and CDR2 SVGAGI come from the germline V gene. CDR3 size: 13 residues. V lost 5 bases, J lost 7 bases, and 6 bases stayed unmatched. The CDR3: CASSRQGASGYTF. The CDR3 DNA sequence: TGTGCCAGCAGTCGTCAGGGGGCATCTGGCTACACCTTC.

V and J are TRBV20-1 and TRBJ2-7; D not certain. CDR3 length equals 11 residues. The germline gives CDR1 DFQATT, CDR2 SNEGSKA (reference sequence). V shed 7 bases and J shed 2 bases, with 9 bases lying between them. The CDR3 nucleotides read TGCAGTGGAGCCAGGACCTACGAGCAGTACTTC. Translated, it gives CSGARTYEQYF.

In regard to this clone: An end of the junction does not agree with germline; a read error may underlie this. This sequence joins TRBV11-2 and TRBJ2-7; D might be TRBD1 (6 bases). The CDR3 covers 16 residues. Germline-derived CDR1 and CDR2 are SGHAT and FQNNGV. This chain's CDR3 is CASSSGPGQSSYERYF. CDR3 DNA: TGTGCCAGCAGCTCCGGTCCGGGACAATCCTCCTACGAGCGGTACTTC.

The chain uses TRBV5-1 and TRBJ1-5, with a weak D call TRBD1 (6 bases). The germline CDR1 and CDR2 sequences are SGHRS and YFSETQ. This CDR3 is built from 16 residues. V was shortened by 0 bases and J by 7 bases, with 17 bases between the two germline ends. CDR3 sequence: CASSLEGVRGSQPQHF. Written as DNA, the CDR3 is TGCGCCAGCAGCTTGGAAGGCGTCAGGGGAAGCCAGCCCCAGCATTTT. Full variable domain (rest looked up from reference TRBV5-1 and TRBJ1-5): KAGVTQTPRYLIKTRGQQVTLSCSPISGHRSVSWYQQTPGQGLQFLFEYFSETQRNKGNFPGRFSGRQFSNSRSEMNVSTLELGDSALYLCASSLEGVRGSQPQHFGDGTRLSIL.

The CDR3 spells CASSFVRDLSTDTQYF. In DNA form, the CDR3 reads TGTGCCAGCAGCTTTGTCCGGGACTTGTCCACAGATACGCAGTATTTT. The chain carries TRBV5-4 and TRBJ2-3; TRBD2 might be the D (6 bases). CDR3 size: 16 residues. The germline CDR1 and CDR2 sequences are SGHNT and YYREEE (reference sequence). V lost 2 bases to trimming and J lost 2 bases, with 15 bases between them. The whole variable domain, filled in from reference TRBV5-4 and TRBJ2-3, reads ETGVTQSPTHLIKTRGQQVTLRCSSQSGHNTVSWYQQALGQGPQFIFQYYREEENGRGNFPPRFSGLQFPNYSSELNVNALELDDSALYLCASSFVRDLSTDTQYFGPGTRLTVL.

DNA of the CDR3: TGCGCCAGCAGCTTGAACGCAGGGATGAACACTGAAGCTTTCTTT. Encoded protein: CASSLNAGMNTEAFF. This chain links TRBV5-1 with TRBJ1-1, with a weak D call TRBD1 (5 bases). Trimming took off 1 base at V and 0 bases at J, with 10 bases between the two ends. The CDR3 runs 15 residues. The V gene's germline CDR1 is SGHRS and CDR2 YFSETQ.

This rearrangement joins TRBV4-1 to TRBJ2-2, with D maybe TRBD1 (6 bases). The CDR3 consists of 16 residues. The V gene's germline CDR1 is MGHRA and CDR2 YSYEKL. V gave up 4 bases and J gave up 2 bases, with 14 bases separating them. The CDR3 DNA reads as TGCGCCAGCAGCCCCAAGGGCAGGGGAAACACCGGGGAGCTGTTTTTT. Protein sequence: CASSPKGRGNTGELFF.

The rearrangement joins TRBV18 to TRBJ2-1; D may be TRBD1 (6 bases). Germline V gene sequence: CDR1 KGHSH, CDR2 LQKENI. V lost 7 bases, J lost 4 bases, and 14 bases lay in between. This CDR3 comprises 14 residues. CDR3 sequence: CASFRDTTYNEQFF. The CDR3 region has the DNA TGTGCCAGCTTTAGGGACACCACTTACAATGAGCAGTTCTTC.

This chain links TRBV7-2 with TRBJ1-3, with a weak D call TRBD1 (5 bases). The germline V gene encodes CDR1 SGHTA and CDR2 FQGNSA. V was shortened by 6 bases and J by 1 base, with 10 bases between the two germline ends. This CDR3 region has 14 residues. The chain's CDR3 is CASRGSGSGNTIYF. The CDR3, as DNA: TGTGCCAGCAGAGGGTCAGGGTCTGGAAACACCATATATTTT.

This chain links TRBV6-6 with TRBJ1-5; perhaps TRBD1 as D (6 bases). The CDR3 length is 16 residues. The germline CDR1 and CDR2 sequences are MNHNY and SVGAGI (reference sequence). The V and J ends lost 4 bases and 5 bases respectively, with 18 bases between them. Here the CDR3 DNA reads TGTGCCAGCAGTTTTGGGAGGGGGACGGATCATCAGCCCCAGCATTTT. Its protein is CASSFGRGTDHQPQHF.

The chain recombines TRBV7-8 with TRBJ2-2, with D maybe TRBD1 (6 bases). Per the germline V gene, CDR1 is SGHVS and CDR2 is FQNEAQ. The V gene lost 5 bases and the J gene lost 6 bases, with 16 bases spanning the gap. This CDR3 is 15 amino acids long. CDR3 amino acids: CASSPGAGVAGELFF. CDR3 DNA: TGTGCCAGCAGCCCCGGGGCAGGGGTGGCCGGGGAGCTGTTTTTT.

The chain combines TRBV6-1 with TRBJ1-3; 9 nucleotides match TRBD1. The V and J ends lost 6 bases and 4 bases, in that order; junction bases with no gene match: 1. This CDR3 spans 13 amino acids. Germline V lookup: CDR1 MNHNS, CDR2 SASEGT. In DNA, the CDR3 is TGTGCCAGCAGGGGACAGGGAGGAAACACCATATATTTT. Translation: CASRGQGGNTIYF.